The TCR beta chain described here comes from a study of T cell responses to AZD1222 COVID-19 vaccine. Overall study findings and caveats: Nearly half of the spike-specific TCRs reportedly recognize variant regions that carry no mutations. Just 6 or 7 AZD1222 recipients were seropositive at baseline.

Assay used: immunoSEQ multiplex PCR; TCRdb lists only in-frame clones, some missing. In the table there are about 180,000 clones, more than 75% of which are singletons. Remarks on this clone: The antigen is undetermined.

Trimming removed 7 bases at V and 2 bases at J, with 3 bases between. The germline CDR1 and CDR2 sequences are GTSNPN and SVGIG (reference sequence). This CDR3 has 11 amino acids. Here the sequenced sample was peripheral blood, taken 28 days after the second AZD1222 dose. J is TRBJ2-6 and V is TRBV30; D unresolved. This clonotype was obtained from an adult who received the AZD1222 COVID-19 vaccine. CDR3 nucleotide sequence: TGTGCCTCGGCTGGGGCCAACGTCCTGACTTTC. This translates into CASAGANVLTF.